Below are 25 T cell receptor beta chains sequenced from a single sample in a study of cytomegalovirus exposure and HLA in healthy donors. 13 Jbeta primers and 60 Vbeta primers were used for the PCR. This table comes from immunoSEQ multiplex PCR, and its TCRdb copy is limited to in-frame clones, with some not included. The sample lists some 100,000 clones, around three quarters occurring once. The material sequenced was PBMCs. The receptors here all came from a female donor in good health and CMV-seropositive.

The V and J genes are TRBV7-2 and TRBJ1-1; D may be TRBD1 (5 bases). Trimming left V 3 bases short and J 4 bases short, with 9 bases between. This CDR3 contains 13 residues. Germline V gives CDR1 SGHTA, CDR2 FQGNSA. DNA for the CDR3: TGTGCCAGCAGCTTTGCCGGGGGCACTGAAGCTTTCTTT. Amino acid sequence: CASSFAGGTEAFF. Combining the CDR3 with reference TRBV7-2 and TRBJ1-1 gives the whole variable domain GAGVSQSPSNKVTEKGKDVELRCDPISGHTALYWYRQSLGQGLEFLIYFQGNSAPDKSGLPSDRFSAERTGGSVSTLTIQRTQQEDSAVYLCASSFAGGTEAFFGQGTRLTVV.

The V call is TRBV27, the J call TRBJ2-5; TRBD2 aligns across 7 bases. Per the germline V gene, CDR1 is MNHEY and CDR2 is SMNVEV (reference sequence). The CDR3 has 14 residues. V was clipped by 8 bases and J by 3 bases; unmatched bases: 9. The CDR3 DNA reads as TGTGCCAGCCATCAAGCGGGACGGGAAGAGACCCAGTACTTC. Translation gives CASHQAGREETQYF.

This clone was seen just once. The chain couples TRBV30 to TRBJ2-1; TRBD2 aligns across 7 bases. Germline values: CDR1 GTSNPN, CDR2 SVGIG (reference sequence). The trim removed 0 bases at V and 4 bases at J, leaving 3 bases unmatched. This CDR3 region has 14 residues. The CDR3: CAWSVSGTYNEQFF. The CDR3, as DNA: TGTGCCTGGAGTGTAAGCGGGACGTACAATGAGCAGTTCTTC.

The gene calls are TRBV2 and TRBJ1-2; 8 bases match TRBD1. CDR1 is SNHLY, CDR2 FYNNEI, per germline. This CDR3 comprises 14 residues. J was trimmed by 5 bases and V by 7 bases; bases with no gene match: 9. In DNA form, the CDR3 reads TGTGCCAGCATCCCGCAGGGGGCTGGTTATGGCTACACCTTC. Encoded protein: CASIPQGAGYGYTF.

This clone occurred once. The chain is built from TRBV6-4 and TRBJ2-1; tentative D call: TRBD2 (6 bases). Between the trimmed V and J ends, which lost 6 bases and 5 bases, there was a span of 20 bases. CDR3 length: 16 amino acids. Per the germline V gene, CDR1 is MRHNA and CDR2 is SNTAGT. The CDR3 here is CASSRNPNGGNNEQFF. Here the CDR3 DNA reads TGTGCCAGCAGCCGCAATCCGAACGGGGGAAACAATGAGCAGTTCTTC.

The rearrangement joins TRBV6-1 to TRBJ1-5, with 9 bases aligning to TRBD1. There are 14 residues in the CDR3. Looked up from germline, CDR1 is MNHNS and CDR2 is SASEGT. V trimming: 6 bases; J trimming: 1 base; junction bases outside the gene matches: 1. In DNA form, the CDR3 reads TGTGCCAGCAGGGGACAGGGCAGCAATCAGCCCCAGCATTTT. The encoded protein is CASRGQGSNQPQHF.

The rearrangement links TRBV18 to TRBJ1-1; D is possibly TRBD1 (5 bases). Germline loops: CDR1 KGHSH, CDR2 LQKENI. The CDR3 contains 14 residues. V was trimmed by 6 bases and J by 0 bases, leaving 11 bases between them. The CDR3 nucleotides are TGTGCCAGCTCCCGCGACAGCATGAACACTGAAGCTTTCTTT. It codes for CASSRDSMNTEAFF.

The CDR3 region has the DNA TGTGCCAGCTCCGCCCGGACAGTTTCTAATGAAAAACTGTTTTTT. Translation gives CASSARTVSNEKLFF. The chain joins TRBV18 to TRBJ1-4, with a possible D match to TRBD1 (6 bases). With 6 bases removed from V and 3 bases from J, the gap between germline ends came to 14 bases. Germline CDR1 reads KGHSH; CDR2 reads LQKENI. This CDR3 region has 15 residues.

This chain connects TRBV6-6 to TRBJ1-4; no reliable D call. The CDR3 runs 15 residues. The germline V and J ends were trimmed by 8 bases and 4 bases, with 17 bases remaining between them. In germline, CDR1 is MNHNY, CDR2 SVGAGI (reference sequence). CDR3 sequence: CASRLLAALNEKLFF. The CDR3, as DNA: TGTGCCAGCCGACTCCTGGCAGCCCTTAATGAAAAACTGTTTTTT.

The chain combines TRBV6-6 with TRBJ1-2; unclear D gene. V was clipped by 6 bases and J by 1 base, with 9 bases between them. This CDR3 has 13 residues. Germline CDR1 MNHNY, CDR2 SVGAGI (reference sequence). In nucleotides, the CDR3 is TGTGCCAGCAGCCCGGGATATAACTATGGCTACACCTTC. It yields the protein CASSPGYNYGYTF.

This clone was recorded a few times. The V call is TRBV12-5, the J call TRBJ2-7; 8 bases map to TRBD2. The CDR3 is 16 amino acids. The germline gives CDR1 LGHNT, CDR2 FRNRAP. V lost 6 bases, J lost 3 bases, and 13 bases stayed unmatched. The CDR3 DNA reads as TGTGCTAGTGGCTCCCCTCGACTAGCGCGAGACTACGAGCAGTACTTC. This sequence encodes CASGSPRLARDYEQYF.

V usage is TRBV7-2 and J usage is TRBJ1-5; 11 nucleotides line up with TRBD1. Trimming took 8 bases from V and 6 from J; bases not matched to a gene: 12. CDR1 and CDR2 from the germline V gene are SGHTA and FQGNSA. The CDR3 is 16 residues long. The CDR3 loop reads CASGRTGGSGSQPQHF. The CDR3 nucleotides read TGTGCCAGCGGAAGGACAGGGGGCTCCGGCAGTCAGCCCCAGCATTTT.

V is TRBV5-5 and J is TRBJ1-4, with 7 bases that match TRBD1. CDR3 length equals 14 residues. CDR1 is SGHKS, CDR2 YYEKEE, per germline (reference sequence). J gave up 7 bases and V 4 bases, and 7 bases lay outside the gene matches. The CDR3 sequence is CASSQGTDAEKLFF. The CDR3 bases are TGTGCCAGCAGCCAAGGGACAGATGCTGAAAAACTGTTTTTT. The full variable domain, in which reference TRBV5-5 and TRBJ1-4 provide the parts outside the CDR3, is DAGVTQSPTHLIKTRGQQVTLRCSPISGHKSVSWYQQVLGQGPQFIFQYYEKEERGRGNFPDRFSARQFPNYSSELNVNALLLGDSALYLCASSQGTDAEKLFFGSGTQLSVL.

The genes are TRBV5-5 and TRBJ2-7; 7 bases fit TRBD1. Per the germline V gene, CDR1 is SGHKS and CDR2 is YYEKEE (reference sequence). V shed 6 bases, J shed 2 bases, and the junction held 8 bases outside the gene matches. This CDR3 has 14 residues. Written as DNA, the CDR3 is TGTGCCAGCACCTTCGGGACAGCGACCTACGAGCAGTACTTC. It translates to CASTFGTATYEQYF.

V and J are TRBV9 and TRBJ1-5, with D perhaps matching TRBD1 (6 bases). Germline-derived CDR1 and CDR2 are SGDLS and YYNGEE. Trimming took 2 bases from V and 6 from J, leaving 9 bases between them. This CDR3 contains 13 residues. CDR3 protein: CASSVGTRQPQHF. The CDR3 coding sequence is TGTGCCAGCAGCGTTGGGACACGTCAGCCCCAGCATTTT.

The chain links TRBV11-2 to TRBJ2-3, with D unclear. The CDR3 extends over 13 amino acids. Between the trimmed V and J ends, which lost 6 bases and 0 bases, there was a span of 7 bases. Germline V gene sequence: CDR1 SGHAT, CDR2 FQNNGV. The CDR3 spells CASRQFSTDTQYF. DNA of the CDR3: TGTGCCAGCAGACAGTTTAGCACAGATACGCAGTATTTT.

The chain carries TRBV7-2 and TRBJ2-3; 13 bases are shared with TRBD2. The CDR3 covers 16 residues. From germline, CDR1 is SGHTA and CDR2 FQGNSA. V was clipped by 6 bases and J by 2 bases; unmatched bases: 5. Here the CDR3 reads CASRSLAGGATDTQYF. Here the CDR3 DNA reads TGTGCCAGCAGATCACTAGCGGGGGGGGCCACAGATACGCAGTATTTT.

This clone occurred once. The chain has TRBV15 and TRBJ1-1, with D possibly being TRBD1 (6 bases). The V and J ends lost 1 base and 3 bases respectively, with 18 bases between them. CDR1 and CDR2 (germline): LNHNV, YYDKDF (reference sequence). The CDR3 is 17 amino acids. The DNA of the CDR3 is TGTGCCACCAGCAGAGTGGGGTGGGACAATGTGTACACTGAAGCTTTCTTT. It is translated as CATSRVGWDNVYTEAFF.

This chain links TRBV5-1 with TRBJ1-2; D may be TRBD1 (6 bases). CDR1 SGHRS and CDR2 YFSETQ come from the germline V gene. Trimming stripped 4 bases from V and 6 bases from J, with 16 bases between. There are 14 residues in the CDR3. For the CDR3, the DNA is TGCGCCAGCAGCCTAGCGGGGGGCGGCAATGGCTACACCTTC. Protein product: CASSLAGGGNGYTF. Full variable domain (missing parts from reference TRBV5-1 and TRBJ1-2): KAGVTQTPRYLIKTRGQQVTLSCSPISGHRSVSWYQQTPGQGLQFLFEYFSETQRNKGNFPGRFSGRQFSNSRSEMNVSTLELGDSALYLCASSLAGGGNGYTFGSGTRLTVV.

The chain recombines TRBV6-6 with TRBJ1-1, with 7 bases identical to TRBD1. The CDR3 is 11 amino acids. Germline values: CDR1 MNHNY, CDR2 SVGAGI (reference sequence). V lost 6 bases to trimming and J lost 10 bases; unmatched junction nucleotides: 5. In nucleotides, the CDR3 is TGTGCCAGCAGCTCTCACAGGGGAGCTTTCTTT. The encoded protein is CASSSHRGAFF.

This clone was recorded a few times. The chain carries TRBV21-1 and TRBJ1-5; whether TRBD1, the table's D call, matches the DNA was not checked. TRBV21-1 is a recognized pseudogene. This CDR3 region has 16 residues. The CDR3 loop is CASSKVTGVSNQPQHF. CDR3 coding DNA: TGTGCCAGCAGCAAAGTGACAGGAGTAAGCAATCAGCCCCAGCATTTT.

The J gene is TRBJ2-5, the V gene TRBV2; 16 positions match TRBD2. The J call may be faulty, since TRBJ2-7 better matches the DNA end. Germline V gives CDR1 SNHLY, CDR2 FYNNEI. This CDR3 contains 17 residues. The CDR3 loop reads CASGPGTSGRGTSEQYF. CDR3 nucleotide sequence: TGTGCCAGCGGTCCCGGGACTAGCGGGAGGGGTACCTCCGAGCAGTACTTC.

The chain combines TRBV5-4 with TRBJ2-2; D remains unclear. V lost 0 bases and J 9 bases, leaving 18 bases between the germline ends. Germline V CDR1 and CDR2: SGHNT, YYREEE (reference sequence). The CDR3 is 16 amino acids. CDR3 amino acids: CASSLAAAAPNRELFF. The CDR3 DNA sequence: TGTGCCAGCAGCTTGGCTGCGGCCGCTCCCAACCGGGAGCTGTTTTTT.

Only one count was recorded for this clone. The chain couples TRBV4-2 to TRBJ1-2; 8 bases agree with TRBD1. CDR3 length: 14 amino acids. CDR1 and CDR2 (germline): LGHNA, YNFKEQ. The J segment lost 8 bases and the V segment lost 4 bases, leaving 9 bases of the junction unmatched. CDR3 coding DNA: TGTGCCAGCAGCCCGACAGGGGTCGGAGGAGGCTACACCTTC. This gives the protein CASSPTGVGGGYTF.

To note about this clone: One junction end disagrees with the germline gene, perhaps due to a read error. The V gene is TRBV7-9, the J gene TRBJ1-4; TRBD1 agrees at 7 bases. Germline values: CDR1 SEHNR, CDR2 FQNEAQ (reference sequence). The CDR3 totals 12 residues. CDR3 sequence (DNA): TGTTCCAGCAGCTTAGGGGGCGGAAAACTGTTTTTT. This codes for CSSSLGGGKLFF.